One sample yielded the 8 T cell receptor beta chains listed below, sequenced in a study of cytomegalovirus exposure and HLA in healthy donors. It was with 60 Vbeta and 13 Jbeta primers that the PCR ran. The data were produced by immunoSEQ multiplex PCR, yet TCRdb's version contains in-frame clones alone and is incomplete. The repertoire holds fewer than 250,000 clones, around 86% seen once, with under 2% in the top ten. The source material was PBMCs. The receptors were sampled from a young woman in good health and CMV-seronegative.

The chain is built from TRBV30 and TRBJ2-4; 10 bases line up with TRBD2. Germline V gives CDR1 GTSNPN, CDR2 SVGIG (reference sequence). V was pared by 0 bases and J by 0 bases, with 11 bases of the junction left unmatched. The CDR3 covers 19 residues. Written as DNA, the CDR3 is TGTGCCTGGAGTGTGGCAGCGGGGGGGCCGAACCCAGCCAAAAACATTCAGTACTTC. Protein sequence: CAWSVAAGGPNPAKNIQYF.

This clone was observed a handful of times. This rearrangement joins TRBV19 to TRBJ1-2, with 8 positions matching TRBD1. This CDR3 region has 16 residues. The V gene end was trimmed by 0 bases and the J gene end by 2 bases; junction bases not matched to a gene: 5. Germline CDR1 reads LNHDA; CDR2 reads SQIVND (reference sequence). CDR3 sequence (DNA): TGTGCCAGTAGTATAGAAGGGACAGGAGGAAACTATGGCTACACCTTC. It encodes CASSIEGTGGNYGYTF. The variable domain in full, with the rest retrieved from reference TRBV19 and TRBJ1-2, is DGGITQSPKYLFRKEGQNVTLSCEQNLNHDAMYWYRQDPGQGLRLIYYSQIVNDFQKGDIAEGYSVSREKKESFPLTVTSAQKNPTAFYLCASSIEGTGGNYGYTFGSGTRLTVV.

The chain combines TRBV27 with TRBJ2-5; tentatively, D is TRBD2 (5 bases). V lost 4 bases, J lost 3 bases, and 15 bases lay in between. Germline-derived CDR1 and CDR2 are MNHEY and SMNVEV (reference sequence). This CDR3 has 15 amino acids. The CDR3 nucleotides are TGTGCCAGCAGTTCCCCTAGCTTGGGCAAAGAGACCCAGTACTTC. Amino acid sequence: CASSSPSLGKETQYF.

Details on this clone: In the same sample, other DNA sequences code for this CDR3. The rearrangement joins TRBV27 to TRBJ2-1; 9 bases are a match to TRBD2. After removal of 2 bases from V and 4 bases from J, the junction contained 0 bases not matched to a gene. The CDR3 extends over 14 amino acids. Germline CDR1 is MNHEY and CDR2 is SMNVEV (reference sequence). CDR3 bases: TGTGCCAGCAGTTTAGCGGGAGGGTACAATGAGCAGTTCTTC. This gives the protein CASSLAGGYNEQFF.

The chain has TRBV10-3 and TRBJ2-2; TRBD2 agrees at 7 bases. The CDR3 length is 14 residues. The germline CDR1 and CDR2 sequences are ENHRY and SYGVKD. V shed 4 bases, J shed 3 bases, and the junction held 2 bases outside the gene matches. The DNA for the CDR3 is TGTGCCATCAGTGGGACTAGTGACACCGGGGAGCTGTTTTTT. Translation gives CAISGTSDTGELFF.

The chain combines TRBV5-1 with TRBJ2-5; 10 nucleotides align to TRBD1. With V trimmed by 3 bases and J by 5 bases, 4 bases remained unmatched. The CDR3 is 14 amino acids. Germline values: CDR1 SGHRS, CDR2 YFSETQ. The CDR3 coding sequence is TGCGCCAGCAGCTGGGGGACAGGGGTGGAGACCCAGTACTTC. Translation gives CASSWGTGVETQYF.

The rearrangement uses TRBV2 and TRBJ2-7, with 10 bases fitting TRBD2. Germline V gene sequence: CDR1 SNHLY, CDR2 FYNNEI. The V and J ends lost 10 bases and 5 bases, in that order; junction bases with no gene match: 5. The CDR3 length is 12 residues. For the CDR3, the DNA is TGTGCCAACGGGCTAGCGGGAGACGAGCAGTACTTC. Protein: CANGLAGDEQYF.

As concerns this clone: The junction shows a germline mismatch at one end, possibly a read error. The chain couples TRBV29-1 to TRBJ2-5, with 10 bases fitting TRBD2. The germline V gene encodes CDR1 SQVTM and CDR2 ANQGSEA. CDR3 length: 13 residues. As DNA, the CDR3 is TGCAGCGGTGAAGCGGGGGGGCCCGAGACCCAGTACTTC. Amino acids: CSGEAGGPETQYF. Complete variable domain (other parts from reference TRBV29-1 and TRBJ2-5): SAVISQKPSRDICQRGTSLTIQCQVDSQVTMMFWYRQQPGQSLTLIATANQGSEATYESGFVIDKFPISRPNLTFSTLTVSNMSPEDSSIYLCSGEAGGPETQYFGPGTRLLVL.